This T cell receptor (beta chain) appears in the sequencing data of a study of cytomegalovirus exposure and HLA in healthy donors. In the study overall: Of all 400 or so donors who were genotyped, about 80% belonged to the Caucasian-associated ancestry cluster.

This clone was seen only a few times. Antigen: not known. 60 Vbeta and 13 Jbeta primers were used in PCR. Assay: immunoSEQ multiplex PCR; the TCRdb copy retains only in-frame clones and omits some. The profile shows 170,000 or so clones, 77% of them singletons. The CDR3 is 14 residues long. V lost 2 bases, J lost 0 bases, and 8 bases lay in between. Germline loops: CDR1 MRHNA, CDR2 SNTAGT. Despite likely unrecorded immune exposures, the donors were nominally healthy at the time of sampling. Points from the study as a whole: Fewer N-insertions than the 666-donor mean were reportedly shown by an Asian-associated ancestry cluster in a later analysis.

J is TRBJ2-7 and V is TRBV6-4; D ambiguous. This TCR came from a woman aged 25 to 39 in good health and CMV-seronegative. Sequencing was carried out using PBMCs. This CDR3 is CASSDRVLSYEQYF. As DNA, the CDR3 is TGTGCCAGCAGTGACCGGGTCCTCTCCTACGAGCAGTACTTC.